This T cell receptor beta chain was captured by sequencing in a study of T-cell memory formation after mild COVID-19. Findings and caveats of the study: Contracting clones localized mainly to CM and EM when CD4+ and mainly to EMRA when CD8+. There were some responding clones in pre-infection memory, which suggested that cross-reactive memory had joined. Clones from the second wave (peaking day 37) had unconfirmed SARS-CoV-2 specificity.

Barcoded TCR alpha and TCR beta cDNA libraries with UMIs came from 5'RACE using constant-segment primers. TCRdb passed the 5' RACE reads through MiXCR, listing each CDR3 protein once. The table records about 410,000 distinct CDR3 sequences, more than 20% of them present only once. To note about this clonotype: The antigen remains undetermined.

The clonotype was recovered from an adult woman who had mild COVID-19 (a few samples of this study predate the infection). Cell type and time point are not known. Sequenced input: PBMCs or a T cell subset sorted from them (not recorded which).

CDR3 DNA sequence: TGTGCCAGCAGTAGGAGCACAGGCGCCGGATACGAGCAGTACTTC. Protein: CASSRSTGAGYEQYF. J is TRBJ2-7 and V is TRBV6-5; possibly TRBD1 for D (5 bases). Germline values: CDR1 MNHEY, CDR2 SVGAGI. The CDR3 is 15 amino acids. Trimming removed 5 bases at V and 4 bases at J, with 18 bases between.